Here is one TCR beta chain with its context. It lacks a known antigen. Per-base quality was not reported, and no clone a single base away is much larger than it. The data originate from a study of blood T cell repertoires in COVID-19 (TCRdb year 2020). Regarding the research as a whole: Collaborator samples came from the United States, Italy and Spain and covered acute and convalescent phases of COVID-19. The prospective study material was composed of cDNA or gDNA derived from T cells, B-cell-depleted T cells, or PBMCs. Subjects who had been exposed to COVID-19, were actively infected with it, or had recovered from it provided the deeply sampled blood TCRbeta repertoires that made up the dataset. A freely available public database, intended as a resource for researchers studying the immune response to SARS-CoV-2, is where the repertoires were released. Samples came from the ongoing ImmuneRACE study (first 160 participants) plus 1,254 subjects from 6 global collaborators. The sample metadata nearly always contained a de-identified subject ID, COVID-19 status, age in years and sex. HLA class I and class II types, where available, came from metadata supplied by the sample provider rather than from assay-based typing.

Each collaborating institution followed its own protocols to collect whole blood in K2EDTA tubes. For TCRbeta analysis, collaborators shipped samples as frozen whole blood, isolated PBMCs, or DNA extracted from either of those sample types. The CDR3 runs 15 amino acids, cysteine and phenylalanine included. Only CDR3 DNA is held: 45 bases, read in frame from base 1. Cut back by 10 bases and 8 bases, the V and J ends lie 23 bases apart. Overall study results and their limits: The quantity of clinical and demographic metadata differed by source and by participant and was supplied without curation.

TCRbeta CDR3 regions were amplified from genomic DNA using the immunoSEQ Assay, a bias-controlled multiplex PCR. The study's own analysis went as follows. The number of nucleated cells in each sample was estimated from the amplification of reference gene primers within the assay. To quantify the absolute abundance of each unique TCRbeta CDR3 rearrangement, sequence reads were collapsed and filtered. For each sample, productive Simpson clonality was calculated as the square root of Simpson's diversity index over productive rearrangements. This is the immuneACCESS table as TCRdb keeps it, with only in-frame sequences that have V and J called. A part of the clones is gone; compared with another copy, unresolved V genes explain less than half, and the rest is unexplained. The V and J calls and clone size come from that table; D and trimming were worked out from the DNA. For this sample the table gives over 130,000 clones, of which roughly 84% were detected only once. The ten largest clones represent less than 2.5% of the sample.

Recombination joined TRBV23-1 with TRBJ1-4; a tentative D match to TRBD1 spans 6 bases. TRBV23-1 is known as an ORF, though its function is uncertain. The receptor was isolated from a man between 65 and 85 years old with acute or convalescent COVID-19. Specimen: peripheral blood. The nucleotide sequence reads TGCGCCAACCTCCTTCGGCAGGGGAGAGGGGAAAAACTGTTTTTT. The translation is CANLLRQGRGEKLFF.